This TCR beta chain was recovered during a study of blood T cell repertoires in COVID-19. The CDR3 totals 16 residues. Trimming at V came to 5 bases and at J to 6 bases, leaving 12 bases not matched to a gene. Germline V gene data show CDR1 as MDHEN and CDR2 as SYDVKM. Individuals aged 18 to 89 years were recruited from roughly 22 US areas. TCRdb's copy holds only in-frame clones and misses some; the assay was immunoSEQ multiplex PCR. Of about 270,000 clones in the sample, 75% to 90% were seen once. The sample consisted of PBMCs or T cells enriched from blood (not recorded which). The chain couples TRBV28 to TRBJ2-7; 11 nucleotides agree with TRBD2. This TCR derives from a woman younger than 35 who had recovered from COVID-19. CDR3 sequence (DNA): TGTGCCAGCAGTCCCTATGGTGGGACTAGCGGAGGCGAGCAGTACTTC. Encoded protein: CASSPYGGTSGGEQYF.